Each of the 3 T cell receptor beta chains below was sequenced from the same sample in a study of T cells in Graves' hyperthyroidism and ophthalmopathy. TCR beta CDR3 regions were amplified from RNA transcripts. HTBI primers were employed in a first-round RT-PCR of the TCR CDR3. From the multiplex PCR reads, TCRdb called clonotypes with MiXCR, one entry per CDR3 protein. The sample contains roughly 560,000 distinct CDR3 sequences, 14% to 15% of which appear only once. Input material: blood. The receptors were sampled from a woman aged 40 to 49 with Graves' ophthalmopathy.

This clonotype occurred many times. The CDR3 sequence is CASVKGGTSNTGELFF. As DNA, the CDR3 is TGCGCCAGCGTAAAAGGCGGGACTTCAAACACCGGGGAGCTGTTTTTT. The J gene is TRBJ2-2, the V gene TRBV5-1, with D possibly being TRBD2 (6 bases). Germline V lookup: CDR1 SGHRS, CDR2 YFSETQ. The V end was cut by 7 bases, the J end by 2 bases, with 18 bases between. The CDR3 consists of 16 residues.

A remark on this clonotype: A read error may explain this, as a much larger clone is one base away. The chain employs TRBV7-2 and TRBJ1-1; no reliable D call. Germline CDR1 is SGHTA and CDR2 is FQGNSA. Deletions cut 1 base from V and 1 base from J, with 7 bases between. The CDR3 is 14 amino acids. This CDR3 reads CASSLDMGNTEAFF. Here the CDR3 DNA reads TGTGCCAGCAGCTTAGATATGGGGAACACTGAAGCTTTCTTT. The full variable domain, completed using reference TRBV7-2 and TRBJ1-1, is GAGVSQSPSNKVTEKGKDVELRCDPISGHTALYWYRQSLGQGLEFLIYFQGNSAPDKSGLPSDRFSAERTGGSVSTLTIQRTQQEDSAVYLCASSLDMGNTEAFFGQGTRLTVV.

This clonotype was detected many times. J is TRBJ2-2 and V is TRBV19; TRBD2 agrees at 13 bases. Germline V gene sequence: CDR1 LNHDA, CDR2 SQIVND (reference sequence). Trimming cost V 7 bases and J 6 bases; bases outside gene matches: 5. The CDR3 runs to 15 residues. CDR3 nucleotide sequence: TGTGCCAGTACCCTACTAGCGGGAGGGTCCGGGGAGCTGTTTTTT. It yields the protein CASTLLAGGSGELFF.